The 26 T cell receptor beta chains in this list originate from one sample, sequenced in a study of post-analysis software for immune sequencing data. For these receptors, no antigen is known. Prepared libraries of TCR beta cDNA carried unique molecular identifiers. TCRdb fed the PCR reads into MiXCR, producing one record per CDR3 protein. The table records more than 450,000 distinct CDR3 sequences, around a third of them present only once. Study-wide findings and caveats: About 5 TRBV segments (TRBV5-6, TRBV5-1 and TRBV20-1 among them) occurred more frequently in patients than in controls.

The sequenced material came from blood. The receptors shown here come from a girl younger than 18 with multiple sclerosis.

The CDR3: CSVASGGSTDTQYF. In DNA, the CDR3 is TGCAGCGTCGCAAGCGGGGGAAGCACAGATACGCAGTATTTT. The gene calls are TRBV29-1 and TRBJ2-3, with 8 bases that match TRBD2. Germline CDR1 is SQVTM and CDR2 is ANQGSEA. The junction had 5 bases not matched to a gene; V was cut back by 6 bases and J by 0 bases. The CDR3 has 14 residues.

Ten or more counts support this clonotype. The chain uses TRBV20-1 and TRBJ2-3, with 7 positions matching TRBD2. V was pared by 0 bases and J by 4 bases, with 1 base of the junction left unmatched. The germline V gene has CDR1 DFQATT and CDR2 SNEGSKA (reference sequence). This CDR3 contains 13 residues. CDR3 DNA: TGCAGTGCTAGAGATGGGGGGGCAGATACGCAGTATTTT. Amino acids: CSARDGGADTQYF.

On this clonotype: The germline gene is not matched at one end of the junction; a read error may be the cause. The rearrangement joins TRBV7-6 to TRBJ2-1, with D possibly being TRBD2 (6 bases). This CDR3 has 15 amino acids. CDR1 and CDR2 (germline): SGHVS, FNYEAQ. The chain's CDR3 is CACSLDGGTYNEQFF. The CDR3 DNA reads TGTGCCTGCAGCTTAGACGGCGGGACCTACAATGAGCAGTTCTTC.

This clonotype was seen only a few times. The chain combines TRBV6-1 with TRBJ2-7; 11 nucleotides match TRBD1. The CDR3 runs 14 residues. Germline-derived CDR1 and CDR2 are MNHNS and SASEGT. After removal of 6 bases from V and 2 bases from J, the junction contained 3 bases not matched to a gene. For the CDR3, the DNA is TGTGCCAGCAGGGGGGGACAGGGGGCCTACGAGCAGTACTTC. This sequence encodes CASRGGQGAYEQYF.

This chain uses TRBV29-1 with TRBJ1-2, with 11 bases lining up with TRBD1. This CDR3 spans 15 amino acids. Germline V gives CDR1 SQVTM, CDR2 ANQGSEA. V was clipped by 0 bases and J by 8 bases; unmatched bases: 8. This chain's CDR3 is CSVEDQGQGAPGYTF. Written as DNA, the CDR3 is TGCAGCGTTGAAGATCAAGGACAGGGGGCGCCGGGCTACACCTTC. The full variable domain, with the rest looked up from reference TRBV29-1 and TRBJ1-2, is SAVISQKPSRDICQRGTSLTIQCQVDSQVTMMFWYRQQPGQSLTLIATANQGSEATYESGFVIDKFPISRPNLTFSTLTVSNMSPEDSSIYLCSVEDQGQGAPGYTFGSGTRLTVV.

The chain joins TRBV4-1 to TRBJ2-1, with 14 bases matching TRBD2. Trimming took 4 bases from V and 5 from J; bases not matched to a gene: 4. CDR3 length equals 16 residues. Germline V gives CDR1 MGHRA, CDR2 YSYEKL. The CDR3 sequence is CASSLMGLAGDNEQFF. The CDR3 DNA reads as TGCGCCAGCAGCCTCATGGGACTAGCGGGGGACAATGAGCAGTTCTTC.

The gene calls are TRBV27 and TRBJ2-4; D is unclear. The CDR3 extends over 14 amino acids. Looked up from germline, CDR1 is MNHEY and CDR2 is SMNVEV (reference sequence). Deletions cut 6 bases from V and 0 bases from J, with 9 bases between. The CDR3 spells CASRDHLAKNIQYF. The CDR3 DNA is TGTGCCAGCAGAGACCACCTAGCCAAAAACATTCAGTACTTC.

This clonotype has only one observation. The CDR3 nucleotides are TGTGCCAGCAGTGCCCTCACAGGGGTTGGGGACACTGAAGCTTTCTTT. Its translation: CASSALTGVGDTEAFF. This sequence joins TRBV6-1 and TRBJ1-1; 7 bases are shared with TRBD1. The CDR3 consists of 16 residues. The V and J ends lost 4 bases and 3 bases, in that order; junction bases with no gene match: 11. Germline loops: CDR1 MNHNS, CDR2 SASEGT.

This clonotype has only a few counts. The CDR3 is CSAGLVGGGAQETQYF. The CDR3 bases are TGCAGTGCCGGCCTCGTTGGCGGGGGGGCCCAAGAGACCCAGTACTTC. The chain combines TRBV20-1 with TRBJ2-5; 9 bases are a match to TRBD2. This CDR3 has 16 amino acids. The J segment lost 1 base and the V segment lost 6 bases, leaving 12 bases of the junction unmatched. Germline V CDR1 and CDR2: DFQATT, SNEGSKA (reference sequence).

The V and J genes are TRBV4-1 and TRBJ2-1, with TRBD2 matching 9 bases. The CDR3 is made up of 16 amino acids. The junction had 6 bases not matched to a gene; V was cut back by 1 base and J by 5 bases. From germline, CDR1 is MGHRA and CDR2 YSYEKL. CDR3 loop: CASSQGLAASHNEQFF. CDR3 coding DNA: TGCGCCAGCAGCCAAGGACTAGCGGCTTCCCACAATGAGCAGTTCTTC.

This clonotype was picked up a small number of times. The chain combines TRBV3-1 with TRBJ2-1; 8 nucleotides agree with TRBD2. J gave up 3 bases and V 0 bases, and 4 bases lay outside the gene matches. Per the germline V gene, CDR1 is LGHDT and CDR2 is YNNKEL (reference sequence). The CDR3 covers 16 residues. The CDR3 region is CASSQDRLAGYNEQFF. The CDR3 nucleotides are TGTGCCAGCAGCCAAGATCGCCTAGCGGGCTACAATGAGCAGTTCTTC.

The gene calls are TRBV7-8 and TRBJ1-5; no clear D gene. V was trimmed by 5 bases and J by 7 bases, leaving 21 bases between them. Germline CDR1 is SGHVS and CDR2 is FQNEAQ. The CDR3 length is 16 residues. CDR3 DNA: TGTGCCAGCAGCGCACCAGACGAGGGAACCCACCAGCCCCAGCATTTT. Protein product: CASSAPDEGTHQPQHF.

The chain is built from TRBV18 and TRBJ1-4; D remains ambiguous. Trimming cost V 5 bases and J 6 bases, with 13 bases left between them. Germline V gene data show CDR1 as KGHSH and CDR2 as LQKENI. This CDR3 contains 14 residues. The DNA of the CDR3 is TGTGCCAGCTCAGTGACCCTAACGGATGAAAAACTGTTTTTT. This codes for CASSVTLTDEKLFF.

This clonotype was observed a few times. The rearrangement joins TRBV7-9 to TRBJ1-4, with D perhaps TRBD1 (6 bases). Deletions cut 6 bases from V and 8 bases from J, with 13 bases between. This CDR3 region has 13 residues. Germline V lookup: CDR1 SEHNR, CDR2 FQNEAQ (reference sequence). The chain's CDR3 is CASRPRGSEKLFF. Written as DNA, the CDR3 is TGTGCCAGCAGGCCTAGGGGGTCGGAAAAACTGTTTTTT. The entire variable domain, with the rest obtained from reference TRBV7-9 and TRBJ1-4, is as follows: DTGVSQNPRHKITKRGQNVTFRCDPISEHNRLYWYRQTLGQGPEFLTYFQNEAQLEKSRLLSDRFSAERPKGSFSTLEIQRTEQGDSAMYLCASRPRGSEKLFFGSGTQLSVL.

V and J are TRBV6-4 and TRBJ2-3; TRBD2 agrees at 8 bases. CDR1 and CDR2 from the germline V gene are MRHNA and SNTAGT. The CDR3 runs 16 residues. With 0 bases clipped from V and 4 bases from J, the junction kept 6 bases outside the gene matches. This CDR3 is CASSDSPGGEADTQYF. In DNA form, the CDR3 reads TGTGCCAGCAGTGACTCGCCGGGGGGGGAGGCAGATACGCAGTATTTT.

This clonotype was seen more than once but under ten times. The V and J genes are TRBV4-1 and TRBJ2-3; D gene ambiguous. The CDR3 contains 17 residues. Germline CDR1 MGHRA, CDR2 YSYEKL. V was pared by 1 base and J by 0 bases, with 14 bases between. The CDR3 reads CASSQGTSYVSTDTQYF. The CDR3 nucleotides are TGCGCCAGCAGCCAAGGCACAAGTTATGTTAGCACAGATACGCAGTATTTT.

With regard to this clonotype: One end of the junction is discordant with germline, which a read error may explain. The V call is TRBV29-1, the J call TRBJ2-1; 9 bases match TRBD2. The CDR3 is 13 residues long. Germline V gene lookup returns CDR1 SQVTM and CDR2 ANQGSEA. The CDR3 loop is CSEASGVYNVQFF. DNA for the CDR3: TGCAGCGAGGCTAGCGGGGTTTACAATGTGCAGTTCTTC.

This sequence joins TRBV5-1 and TRBJ2-1; TRBD1 matches 9 bases. Germline V CDR1 and CDR2: SGHRS, YFSETQ. The CDR3 extends over 17 amino acids. Trimming cost V 3 bases and J 7 bases; bases outside gene matches: 14. CDR3 in amino acids: CASSSSPPGQGLNEQFF. The CDR3 bases are TGCGCCAGCAGCTCGAGTCCCCCGGGACAGGGTTTGAATGAGCAGTTCTTC.

J is TRBJ2-4 and V is TRBV10-2; D is possibly TRBD1 or TRBD2 (5 bases each). The V and J ends lost 6 bases and 0 bases respectively, with 12 bases between them. The CDR3 runs 15 residues. The germline gives CDR1 WSHSY, CDR2 SAAADI. CDR3 loop: CASSDSGAAKNIQYF. CDR3 DNA: TGCGCCAGCAGCGATTCCGGGGCAGCCAAAAACATTCAGTACTTC.

This clonotype has just a few counts. J is TRBJ2-3 and V is TRBV2; D may be TRBD2 (6 bases). Germline V gives CDR1 SNHLY, CDR2 FYNNEI. V lost 8 bases and J 5 bases, leaving 20 bases between the germline ends. This CDR3 spans 15 amino acids. CDR3 nucleotides: TGTGCCAGCGGCAAGGAATTCGGAGGGATAGATACGCAGTATTTT. Translated: CASGKEFGGIDTQYF. Using reference TRBV2 and TRBJ2-3 for the parts outside the CDR3, the full variable domain is EPEVTQTPSHQVTQMGQEVILRCVPISNHLYFYWYRQILGQKVEFLVSFYNNEISEKSEIFDDQFSVERPDGSNFTLKIRSTKLEDSAMYFCASGKEFGGIDTQYFGPGTRLTVL.

J is TRBJ2-1 and V is TRBV6-2 or TRBV6-3, with a possible D match to TRBD2 (7 bases). V was shortened by 2 bases and J by 8 bases, with 13 bases between the two germline ends. The CDR3 runs to 14 residues. Per the germline V gene, CDR1 is MNHEY and CDR2 is SVGEGT. The CDR3 sequence: CASSYRGAKDEQFF. The CDR3 DNA follows: TGTGCCAGCAGTTACCGGGGGGCCAAGGATGAGCAGTTCTTC.

This clonotype has ten or more counts. The chain carries TRBV4-2 and TRBJ1-2; 8 bases fit TRBD1. With V trimmed by 4 bases and J by 3 bases, 1 base remained unmatched. Germline V gene sequence: CDR1 LGHNA, CDR2 YNFKEQ. The CDR3 has 13 residues. In nucleotides, the CDR3 is TGTGCCAGCAGCCCGGGACAGGACTATGGCTACACCTTC. It codes for CASSPGQDYGYTF.

J is TRBJ1-2 and V is TRBV12-5; D might be TRBD1 (6 bases). V lost 4 bases to trimming and J lost 8 bases, with 23 bases between them. Per germline, CDR1 LGHNT and CDR2 FRNRAP. This CDR3 is 16 amino acids long. This chain's CDR3 is CASGSSLGGPSSGYTF. Here the CDR3 DNA reads TGTGCTAGTGGTTCCTCATTGGGGGGCCCCTCGAGCGGCTACACCTTC.

Written as DNA, the CDR3 is TGTGCCATCAGTGCGTCAAGGGGGGTTGGCTACACCTTC. It codes for CAISASRGVGYTF. The rearrangement joins TRBV10-3 to TRBJ1-2; D might be TRBD1 (6 bases). Trimming took 4 bases from V and 7 from J, leaving 13 bases between them. This CDR3 is 13 amino acids long. Germline CDR1 and CDR2: ENHRY and SYGVKD.

The chain joins TRBV3-1 to TRBJ2-7; 10 bases are a match to TRBD1. The ends lost 4 bases at V and 3 bases at J; junction bases unmatched: 6. The length of the CDR3 is 15 residues. The V gene's germline CDR1 is LGHDT and CDR2 YNNKEL (reference sequence). The CDR3, as DNA: TGTGCCAGCAGCCGAGGGACAGGGGTGGGCTACGAGCAGTACTTC. Translation: CASSRGTGVGYEQYF.

This clonotype was observed a handful of times. The genes are TRBV4-1 and TRBJ2-3, with 7 bases fitting TRBD2. Per the germline V gene, CDR1 is MGHRA and CDR2 is YSYEKL. This CDR3 spans 16 amino acids. The J segment lost 2 bases and the V segment lost 5 bases, leaving 10 bases of the junction unmatched. For the CDR3, the DNA is TGCGCCAGCAGCGCCTTTACCGGGGGGAACACAGATACGCAGTATTTT. Its translation is CASSAFTGGNTDTQYF.